What follows are 11 T cell receptor beta chains derived from one specimen sequenced in a study of radiotherapy plus CTLA-4 blockade in lung cancer (dated by TCRdb to 2016 to 2019). Libraries were built with the immunoSEQ multiplex PCR assay. TCRdb provides this immuneACCESS table in a form limited to in-frame rearrangements. Some clones are lacking; in checked studies, under half of them reflect an unresolved V gene, and why the rest are absent is not known. The sample table holds approximately 52,000 clones, of which about 85% were seen once. The ten largest clones represent about 8.5% of the sample. Sequences were derived from peripheral blood, sampled from a patient treated with radiotherapy plus ipilimumab. The source of these receptors is a human donor with non-small cell lung cancer who had a complete response to radiotherapy plus ipilimumab.

This chain uses TRBV6-5 with TRBJ1-1; 9 bases fit TRBD1. CDR3 length: 14 amino acids. Trimming cost V 6 bases and J 9 bases; bases outside gene matches: 11. CDR1 is MNHEY and CDR2 is SVGAGI in the germline V gene. CDR3 amino acids: CASSPSLGTGKAFF. The CDR3 DNA follows: TGTGCCAGCAGCCCTTCCCTTGGGACAGGGAAAGCTTTCTTT.

This clone was seen more than once but under ten times. J is TRBJ1-3 and V is TRBV4-3; D unresolved. Trimming shortened V by 0 bases and J by 5 bases, and 11 bases separated the two germline ends. Germline CDR1 reads LGHNA; CDR2 reads YSLEER. The CDR3 has 15 amino acids. CDR3 protein: CASSQEREPRNTIYF. In nucleotides, the CDR3 is TGCGCCAGCAGCCAAGAAAGGGAGCCGCGAAACACCATATATTTT.

The chain recombines TRBV5-1 with TRBJ1-1, with unresolved D. The germline gives CDR1 SGHRS, CDR2 YFSETQ. With 4 bases removed from V and 5 bases from J, the gap between germline ends came to 12 bases. The CDR3 covers 13 residues. The DNA for the CDR3 is TGCGCCAGCAGCCTAGAAAGAGAAACTGAAGCTTTCTTT. Translating it yields CASSLERETEAFF. The entire variable domain, with the rest obtained from reference TRBV5-1 and TRBJ1-1, is as follows: KAGVTQTPRYLIKTRGQQVTLSCSPISGHRSVSWYQQTPGQGLQFLFEYFSETQRNKGNFPGRFSGRQFSNSRSEMNVSTLELGDSALYLCASSLERETEAFFGQGTRLTVV.

The CDR3 here is CASSPSTGLAGRYNEQFF. The CDR3 nucleotides are TGTGCCAGCAGTCCATCGACGGGACTAGCGGGCAGATACAATGAGCAGTTCTTC. The rearrangement uses TRBV27 and TRBJ2-1; 12 nucleotides align to TRBD2. Germline V gene lookup returns CDR1 MNHEY and CDR2 SMNVEV (reference sequence). Losses at the gene ends were 5 bases for V and 4 bases for J; bases not matched to a gene: 12. This CDR3 comprises 18 residues.

The rearrangement uses TRBV2 and TRBJ2-5; 8 nucleotides line up with TRBD2. V shed 7 bases, J shed 2 bases, and the junction held 9 bases outside the gene matches. Germline V gives CDR1 SNHLY, CDR2 FYNNEI. The CDR3 extends over 15 amino acids. CDR3 coding DNA: TGTGCCAGCATGTCGGTACTAGCGGTTCAAGAGACCCAGTACTTC. This translates into CASMSVLAVQETQYF.

The chain has TRBV18 and TRBJ2-1; D is possibly TRBD2 (5 bases). Trimming left V 5 bases short and J 5 bases short, with 10 bases between. The CDR3 totals 13 residues. CDR1 is KGHSH and CDR2 is LQKENI in the germline V gene. CDR3 nucleotides: TGTGCCAGCTCAGCAACTAGTCACAATGAGCAGTTCTTC. Translated: CASSATSHNEQFF. The full variable domain, in which reference TRBV18 and TRBJ2-1 provide the parts outside the CDR3, is NAGVMQNPRHLVRRRGQEARLRCSPMKGHSHVYWYRQLPEEGLKFMVYLQKENIIDESGMPKERFSAEFPKEGPSILRIQQVVRGDSAAYFCASSATSHNEQFFGPGTRLTVL.

This clone was seen a single time. The rearrangement links TRBV30 to TRBJ2-4; 9 bases agree with TRBD1. J lost 4 bases, V lost 1 base, and 8 bases had no gene match. This CDR3 region has 16 residues. CDR1 is GTSNPN, CDR2 SVGIG, per germline (reference sequence). CDR3 in DNA: TGTGCCTGGAGTGGGAAGTGGACAGGGGTGAAAAACATTCAGTACTTC. It specifies CAWSGKWTGVKNIQYF.

The V gene is TRBV5-1, the J gene TRBJ2-1; a weak D match, TRBD1 (7 bases). V lost 2 bases to trimming and J lost 5 bases, with 17 bases between them. From germline, CDR1 is SGHRS and CDR2 YFSETQ. The CDR3 sequence is 16 residues long. The CDR3 is CASSFPQGGRNNEQFF. Written as DNA, the CDR3 is TGCGCCAGCAGCTTTCCCCAGGGGGGAAGAAACAATGAGCAGTTCTTC.

This clone was seen a single time. The rearrangement links TRBV6-6 to TRBJ1-5; tentatively, D is TRBD1 (5 bases). V lost 8 bases and J 7 bases, leaving 15 bases between the germline ends. This CDR3 has 13 amino acids. CDR1 and CDR2 (germline): MNHNY, SVGAGI (reference sequence). The CDR3 DNA sequence: TGTGCCAGCTTCAAAGGGGAGGGACAGCCCCAGCATTTT. It translates to CASFKGEGQPQHF.

The chain employs TRBV4-1 and TRBJ2-1; tentatively, D is TRBD1 (6 bases). From germline, CDR1 is MGHRA and CDR2 YSYEKL. V lost 0 bases and J lost 1, with 10 bases in between. This CDR3 is 16 amino acids long. The CDR3 here is CASSQDPQGSYNEQFF. The CDR3 nucleotides are TGCGCCAGCAGCCAAGATCCCCAGGGGTCCTACAATGAGCAGTTCTTC.

V and J are TRBV5-6 and TRBJ2-3; a possible D gene is TRBD2 (5 bases). Germline V CDR1 and CDR2: SGHDT, YYEEEE. The germline V and J ends were trimmed by 4 bases and 0 bases, with 15 bases remaining between them. The CDR3 is made up of 16 amino acids. CDR3 in amino acids: CASSLAGWVSTDTQYF. CDR3 coding DNA: TGTGCCAGCAGCCTCGCGGGTTGGGTCAGCACAGATACGCAGTATTTT.